This T cell receptor beta chain was obtained from a study of beta chain features in type 1 diabetes. Looking at the study overall: All samples yielded around 99 million examined sorted cells.

It was via CD45RO/CCR7/CD25/CD127/CD95/CD27 that CD4+ naive, central memory, regulatory and stem cell-like memory cells were sorted. The germline V gene has CDR1 SGHTA and CDR2 FQGNSA. V lost 6 bases, J lost 0 bases, and 9 bases lay in between. The CDR3 has 15 amino acids. Study-level results: For type 1 diabetes patients, VDJ junctions showed fewer insertions and more deletions.

There are a few counts of this clone. Its specificity is not known. cDNA synthesis used the whole RNA isolate, giving expressed TCRB sequences. Sequencing was performed with immunoSEQ multiplex PCR; in TCRdb, only in-frame clones are kept and a portion is missing. The sample shows about 150,000 clones, around 10% of them seen only once. This sequence joins TRBV7-2 and TRBJ2-6; tentative D call: TRBD1 (5 bases). This receptor was obtained from a man aged 18 to 29 in good health. The sample taken for sequencing was central memory CD4+ T cells from blood. This CDR3 reads CASSYRFSGANVLTF. DNA for the CDR3: TGTGCCAGCAGTTACAGGTTCTCTGGGGCCAACGTCCTGACTTTC.